This T cell receptor beta chain came from a study of low-dose radiotherapy and immunotherapy resistance in tumors. In the study overall: With fractions of 0.5 Gy given every 2 weeks, Cohort 1 accumulated a total of 6.5 Gy. Administration of intravenous cyclophosphamide at 200 mg/m2 took place every two weeks, one day before radiation and immunotherapy.

Germline V gene sequence: CDR1 MDHEN, CDR2 SYDVKM. This CDR3 comprises 17 residues. The V and J ends lost 5 bases and 0 bases respectively, with 14 bases between them. This clonotype showed up many times. Time point of the sample: before trial treatment. First-strand cDNA used TRAV- and TRBV-specific primers, covering alpha and beta chains. It was with a constant-region primer and a V-primer adapter that TCRs were amplified over roughly 19 PCR cycles. mRNA, after isolation, was amplified by in vitro transcription. TCRdb reprocessed the reads with MiXCR, giving one entry per CDR3 protein. The sample shows fewer than 90,000 distinct CDR3 sequences, approximately 20% of them seen only once.

The receptor was isolated from a male donor with prostate cancer. The rearrangement uses TRBV28 and TRBJ1-6; D is unclear. The sequenced sample was PBMCs, obtained before treatment. DNA of the CDR3: TGTGCCAGCAGTACCTCTGATGGATTCTCCTATAATTCACCCCTCCACTTT. Its protein is CASSTSDGFSYNSPLHF.